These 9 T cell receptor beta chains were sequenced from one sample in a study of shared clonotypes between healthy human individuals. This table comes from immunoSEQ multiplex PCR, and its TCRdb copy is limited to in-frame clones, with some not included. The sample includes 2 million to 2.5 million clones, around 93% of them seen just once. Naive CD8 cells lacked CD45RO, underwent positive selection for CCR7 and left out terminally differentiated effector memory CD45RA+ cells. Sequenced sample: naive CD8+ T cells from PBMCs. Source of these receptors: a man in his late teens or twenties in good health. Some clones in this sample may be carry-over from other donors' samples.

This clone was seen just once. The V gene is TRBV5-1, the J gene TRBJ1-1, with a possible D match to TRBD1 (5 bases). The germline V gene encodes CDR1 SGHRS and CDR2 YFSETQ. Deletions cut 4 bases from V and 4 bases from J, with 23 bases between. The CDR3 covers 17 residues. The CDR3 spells CASSLDILRGMSTEAFF. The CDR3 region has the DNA TGCGCCAGCAGCCTGGACATACTCCGAGGAATGAGCACTGAAGCTTTCTTT.

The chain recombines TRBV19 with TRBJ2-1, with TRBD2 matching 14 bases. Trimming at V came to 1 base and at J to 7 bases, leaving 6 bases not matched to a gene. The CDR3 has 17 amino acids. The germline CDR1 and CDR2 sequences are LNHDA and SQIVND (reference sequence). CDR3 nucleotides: TGTGCCAGTAGTATAGGGAGACTAGCGGGAGGGCAAAATGAGCAGTTCTTC. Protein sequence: CASSIGRLAGGQNEQFF. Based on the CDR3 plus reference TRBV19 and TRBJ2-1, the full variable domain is DGGITQSPKYLFRKEGQNVTLSCEQNLNHDAMYWYRQDPGQGLRLIYYSQIVNDFQKGDIAEGYSVSREKKESFPLTVTSAQKNPTAFYLCASSIGRLAGGQNEQFFGPGTRLTVL.

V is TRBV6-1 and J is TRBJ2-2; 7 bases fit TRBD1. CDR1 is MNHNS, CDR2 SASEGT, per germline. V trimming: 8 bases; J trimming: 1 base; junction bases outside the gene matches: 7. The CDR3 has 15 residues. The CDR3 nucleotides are TGTGCCAGCTCAATACGGACAGGGAACACCGGGGAGCTGTTTTTT. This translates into CASSIRTGNTGELFF.

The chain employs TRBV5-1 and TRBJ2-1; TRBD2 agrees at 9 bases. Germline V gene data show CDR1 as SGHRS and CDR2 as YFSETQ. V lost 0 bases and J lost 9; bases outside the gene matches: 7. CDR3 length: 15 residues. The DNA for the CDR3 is TGCGCCAGCAGCTTGGAGGTAGCGGGAGTTGCTGAGCAGTTCTTC. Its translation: CASSLEVAGVAEQFF. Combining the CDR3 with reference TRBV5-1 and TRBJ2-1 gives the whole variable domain KAGVTQTPRYLIKTRGQQVTLSCSPISGHRSVSWYQQTPGQGLQFLFEYFSETQRNKGNFPGRFSGRQFSNSRSEMNVSTLELGDSALYLCASSLEVAGVAEQFFGPGTRLTVL.

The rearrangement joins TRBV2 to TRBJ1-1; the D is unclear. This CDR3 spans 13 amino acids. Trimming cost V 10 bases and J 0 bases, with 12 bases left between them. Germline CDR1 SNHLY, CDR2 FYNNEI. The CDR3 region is CAMRRAMNTEAFF. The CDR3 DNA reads TGTGCCATGCGACGCGCTATGAACACTGAAGCTTTCTTT.

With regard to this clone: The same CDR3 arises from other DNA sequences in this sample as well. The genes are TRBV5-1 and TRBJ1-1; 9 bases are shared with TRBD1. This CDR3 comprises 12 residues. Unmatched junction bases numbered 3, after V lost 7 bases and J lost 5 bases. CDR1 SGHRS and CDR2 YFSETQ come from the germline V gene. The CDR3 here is CASGTGRTEAFF. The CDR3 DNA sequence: TGCGCCAGCGGGACAGGGAGGACTGAAGCTTTCTTT.

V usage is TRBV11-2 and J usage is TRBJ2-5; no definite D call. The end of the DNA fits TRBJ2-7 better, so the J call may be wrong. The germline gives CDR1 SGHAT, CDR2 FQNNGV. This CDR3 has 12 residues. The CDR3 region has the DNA TGTGCCAGCAGCTTAGGCCCTGACGAGCAGTACTTC. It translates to CASSLGPDEQYF.

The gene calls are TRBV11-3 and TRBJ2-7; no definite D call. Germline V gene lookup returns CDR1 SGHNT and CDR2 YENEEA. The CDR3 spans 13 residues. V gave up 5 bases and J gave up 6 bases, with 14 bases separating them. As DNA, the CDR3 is TGTGCCAGCAGCCCAACCTATCCTGGCGAGCAGTACTTC. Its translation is CASSPTYPGEQYF.

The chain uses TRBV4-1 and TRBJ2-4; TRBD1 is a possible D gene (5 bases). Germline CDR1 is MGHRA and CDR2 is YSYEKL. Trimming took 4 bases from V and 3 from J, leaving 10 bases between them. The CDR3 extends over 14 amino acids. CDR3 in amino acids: CASSPVGRKNIQYF. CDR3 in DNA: TGCGCCAGCAGCCCTGTGGGGCGCAAAAACATTCAGTACTTC.